This TCR beta chain was recorded in a study of T cell repertoires in cytomegalovirus infection (dated by TCRdb to the late 2010s). For context, the study as a whole: Donor HLA type was relevant to the analysis, because carriage of CMV infection together with the matching HLA type was indicated by public TCR beta signatures.

Results and caveats for the whole study, not just this receptor: In the ex vivo response, HLA-C-restricted CMV-specific TCR beta clonotypes were dominant, and in two of eight donors the single most frequent clonotype came from this HLA-C-restricted group. Cumulative frequency of public TCR beta family members discriminated carriers of CMV infection plus the relevant HLA type in this cohort and an independent approximately 400-donor cohort.

Cut back by 7 bases and 4 bases, the V and J ends lie 10 bases apart. The CDR3 starts with the cysteine, ends with the phenylalanine, and has 12 residues. CDR3 DNA is the only sequence kept; it has 36 bases, read in frame from the first base. This clonotype was recorded a few times. Its specific antigen is unknown. No qualities accompany the bases; no much larger clone lies one base away. The instrument given in TCRdb is Illumina HiSeq 1500. TCRdb took the public reads, trimmed them with fastp at Q25, ran MiXCR for clone calling and kept in-frame beta chains. CDR3 protein duplicates are merged, each entry listing the most common genes and DNA. The sample table contains 200,000 or so distinct CDR3 sequences; only one count was recorded for 28% of them. Roughly 31% of the sample rests with the top ten.

Input material: PBMCs. The source is a human donor in good health (CMV status not recorded). Some clones in this sample may be carry-over from other donors' samples. The chain is made from TRBV12-3 or TRBV12-4 and TRBJ1-1; no D gene call is confident. The CDR3 corresponds to CASITAPTEAFF. The nucleotides are TGTGCCAGCATTACGGCCCCCACTGAAGCTTTCTTT.